This TCR beta chain was recorded in a study of beta chain features in type 1 diabetes. The CDR3 spans 16 residues. V shed 5 bases, J shed 5 bases, and the junction held 12 bases outside the gene matches. Per germline, CDR1 SGHAT and CDR2 FQDESV (reference sequence). Whole-study findings and limits: Fewer insertions but more deletions were seen at VDJ junctions in type 1 diabetes patients. Sampled from patients, naive, central memory and Treg TCRB repertoires appeared more similar than those sampled from healthy donors. When Type 1 diabetes patients were examined, their TCRB CDR3s proved moderately but significantly shorter in all four CD4+ subsets.

Concerning this clone itself: Its specificity is unknown.

The investigators reverse transcribed all of the isolated RNA, so they sequenced expressed TCRB transcripts. Mean yield for stem cell-like memory T cell samples was about 1.01 million reads. The assay was immunoSEQ multiplex PCR, and TCRdb's table has in-frame clones only and misses some. The table lists about 42,000 clones, 50% of them singletons, with 0.25% to 0.3% in the top ten. This sequence was found in a woman younger than 45 in good health. The chain links TRBV11-1 to TRBJ2-4; 7 nucleotides match TRBD1. Material for sequencing was stem cell memory CD4+ T cells from blood. For the CDR3, the DNA is TGTGCCAGCAGCCAACCGGGCCAAACAGGGGAAAACATTCAGTACTTC. Residues: CASSQPGQTGENIQYF.